The 14 T cell receptor beta chains below all came from one sample that was sequenced in a study of cytomegalovirus exposure and HLA in healthy donors. The primer mix had 60 Vbeta and 13 Jbeta primers. Data came from immunoSEQ multiplex PCR; TCRdb stores just in-frame clones and leaves some out. The sample includes 150,000 to 200,000 clones, around 79% of them seen just once. Sequenced material: PBMCs. The receptors come from a woman aged 45-65 years in good health and CMV-seronegative.

CDR3 region: CASSLVPGTGELFF. The DNA of the CDR3 is TGTGCCAGCAGCTTAGTCCCCGGCACCGGGGAGCTGTTTTTT. This sequence joins TRBV7-3 and TRBJ2-2; D is ambiguous. V was shortened by 2 bases and J by 4 bases, with 8 bases between the two germline ends. CDR1 and CDR2 (germline): SGHTA, FQGTGA. CDR3 length: 14 residues.

The V call is TRBV5-6, the J call TRBJ2-1; the D gene is possibly TRBD2 (5 bases). The germline V gene has CDR1 SGHDT and CDR2 YYEEEE. V gave up 0 bases and J gave up 12 bases, with 19 bases separating them. This CDR3 comprises 15 residues. The CDR3 sequence is CASSLVGISGLSQFF. The CDR3 DNA reads as TGTGCCAGCAGCTTGGTCGGGATTTCGGGTCTTTCGCAGTTCTTC.

The chain joins TRBV5-4 to TRBJ1-1; no reliable D call. Deletions cut 4 bases from V and 6 bases from J, with 13 bases between. Germline assignment: CDR1 SGHNT and CDR2 YYREEE (reference sequence). The CDR3 length is 13 residues. CDR3 amino acids: CASSPIESPEAFF. The DNA for the CDR3 is TGTGCCAGCAGCCCCATCGAAAGCCCTGAAGCTTTCTTT.

The chain joins TRBV29-1 to TRBJ2-2; possible D gene TRBD1, 5 bases. Trimming removed 7 bases at V and 1 base at J, with 13 bases between. CDR1 and CDR2 from the germline V gene are SQVTM and ANQGSEA. The CDR3 sequence is 14 residues long. The CDR3 DNA follows: TGCAGCGCCGAAAGGGGTCAGAACACCGGGGAGCTGTTTTTT. Protein product: CSAERGQNTGELFF.

The chain is built from TRBV5-1 and TRBJ1-3; 7 bases align to TRBD1. V was clipped by 2 bases and J by 4 bases; unmatched bases: 6. The CDR3 consists of 15 residues. Per the germline V gene, CDR1 is SGHRS and CDR2 is YFSETQ. The CDR3 bases are TGCGCCAGCAGCTTAGAGACAGGGCCCGGAAACACCATATATTTT. Its translation: CASSLETGPGNTIYF.

The genes are TRBV29-1 and TRBJ2-5; 7 positions match TRBD2. CDR1 and CDR2 (germline): SQVTM, ANQGSEA. J was trimmed by 5 bases and V by 5 bases; bases with no gene match: 8. The CDR3 runs 13 residues. The CDR3 DNA is TGCAGCGTTTTTGGGAGGGAATTCGAGACCCAGTACTTC. Amino acids: CSVFGREFETQYF.

This clone was seen just once. The V call is TRBV6-5, the J call TRBJ1-2, with D perhaps TRBD1 (6 bases). V shed 0 bases and J shed 3 bases, with 11 bases lying between them. Germline assignment: CDR1 MNHEY and CDR2 SVGAGI. The CDR3 loop spans 15 amino acids. The chain's CDR3 is CASSYSGQGHYGYTF. The CDR3, as DNA: TGTGCCAGCAGTTACTCGGGCCAGGGGCACTATGGCTACACCTTC.

This sequence joins TRBV27 and TRBJ1-5; 9 bases agree with TRBD1. The CDR3 length is 14 residues. The germline CDR1 and CDR2 sequences are MNHEY and SMNVEV (reference sequence). J was trimmed by 7 bases and V by 8 bases; bases with no gene match: 9. The CDR3 nucleotides are TGTGCCAGCTGCGACAGGGGGGGGTCGCAGCCCCAGCATTTT. It is translated as CASCDRGGSQPQHF.

The chain has TRBV14 and TRBJ1-3; 7 positions agree with TRBD1. Germline CDR1 and CDR2: SGHDN and FVKESK. Losses at the gene ends were 2 bases for V and 4 bases for J; bases not matched to a gene: 11. The CDR3 extends over 17 amino acids. For the CDR3, the DNA is TGTGCCAGCAGCCAACAGGGCGACAGGGCATCGGGAAACACCATATATTTT. This codes for CASSQQGDRASGNTIYF.

This chain connects TRBV5-5 to TRBJ1-2; the D gene is possibly TRBD1 (5 bases). The V end was cut by 3 bases, the J end by 8 bases, with 20 bases between. The CDR3 is made up of 15 amino acids. Germline values: CDR1 SGHKS, CDR2 YYEKEE (reference sequence). CDR3 loop: CASSSQQGLNLGYTF. The CDR3 DNA follows: TGTGCCAGCAGCTCCCAGCAGGGCCTCAACCTGGGCTACACCTTC. The whole variable domain, remainder taken from reference TRBV5-5 and TRBJ1-2, is DAGVTQSPTHLIKTRGQQVTLRCSPISGHKSVSWYQQVLGQGPQFIFQYYEKEERGRGNFPDRFSARQFPNYSSELNVNALLLGDSALYLCASSSQQGLNLGYTFGSGTRLTVV.

Turning to this clone: Its ends do not fully match the called genes, so a read error is possible. CDR3: CASNLQGAGANVLTF. The CDR3 DNA follows: TGTGCCAGCAACTTACAGGGGGCTGGGGCCAACGTCCTGACTTTC. The chain links TRBV7-2 to TRBJ2-6; 8 nucleotides agree with TRBD1. The CDR3 is made up of 15 amino acids. Germline values: CDR1 SGHTA, CDR2 FQGNSA.

This rearrangement joins TRBV4-1 to TRBJ2-7; TRBD1 aligns across 9 bases. This CDR3 is built from 18 residues. Germline V CDR1 and CDR2: MGHRA, YSYEKL. V lost 1 base and J lost 4; bases outside the gene matches: 14. The CDR3 loop is CASSQVTPGQGTLYEQYF. Here the CDR3 DNA reads TGCGCCAGCAGCCAAGTGACCCCGGGACAGGGTACTTTATACGAGCAGTACTTC.

V and J are TRBV18 and TRBJ2-3; 8 bases line up with TRBD1. The V gene end was trimmed by 2 bases and the J gene end by 1 base; junction bases not matched to a gene: 5. CDR3 length equals 16 residues. Germline CDR1 and CDR2: KGHSH and LQKENI. The CDR3 spells CASSPVTGAGTDTQYF. In nucleotides, the CDR3 is TGTGCCAGCTCACCAGTGACAGGGGCCGGCACAGATACGCAGTATTTT. Combining the CDR3 with reference TRBV18 and TRBJ2-3 gives the whole variable domain NAGVMQNPRHLVRRRGQEARLRCSPMKGHSHVYWYRQLPEEGLKFMVYLQKENIIDESGMPKERFSAEFPKEGPSILRIQQVVRGDSAAYFCASSPVTGAGTDTQYFGPGTRLTVL.

This clone was picked up a small number of times. The chain is built from TRBV5-1 and TRBJ1-1, with a possible D match to TRBD1 (6 bases). The length of the CDR3 is 15 residues. Trimming cost V 1 base and J 0 bases, with 10 bases left between them. Germline-derived CDR1 and CDR2 are SGHRS and YFSETQ. This CDR3 is CASSLWGGMNTEAFF. The DNA of the CDR3 is TGCGCCAGCAGCTTGTGGGGGGGCATGAACACTGAAGCTTTCTTT.